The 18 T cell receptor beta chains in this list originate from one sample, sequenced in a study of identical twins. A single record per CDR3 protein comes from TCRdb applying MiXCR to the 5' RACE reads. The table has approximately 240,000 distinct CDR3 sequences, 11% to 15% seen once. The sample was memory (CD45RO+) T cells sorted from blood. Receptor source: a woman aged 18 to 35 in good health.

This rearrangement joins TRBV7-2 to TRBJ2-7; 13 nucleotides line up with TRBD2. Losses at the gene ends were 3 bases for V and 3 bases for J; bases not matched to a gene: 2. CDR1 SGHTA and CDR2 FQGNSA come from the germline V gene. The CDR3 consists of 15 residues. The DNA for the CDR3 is TGTGCCAGCAGCTTGGGACTAGCGGGATACTACGAGCAGTACTTC. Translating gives CASSLGLAGYYEQYF.

The CDR3 protein is CASRQAGTDNEQFF. CDR3 in DNA: TGTGCCAGCAGACAAGCCGGGACAGACAATGAGCAGTTCTTC. The rearrangement joins TRBV7-9 to TRBJ2-1; 7 nucleotides align to TRBD1. With V trimmed by 6 bases and J by 5 bases, 7 bases remained unmatched. The CDR3 runs to 14 residues. CDR1 and CDR2 from the germline V gene are SEHNR and FQNEAQ (reference sequence).

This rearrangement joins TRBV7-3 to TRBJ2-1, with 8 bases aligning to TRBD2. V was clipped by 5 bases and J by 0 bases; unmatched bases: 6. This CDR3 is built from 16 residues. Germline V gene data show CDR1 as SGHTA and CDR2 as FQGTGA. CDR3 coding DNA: TGTGCCAGCAGCCCGATCGGGGGGGCCTCCTACAATGAGCAGTTCTTC. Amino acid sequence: CASSPIGGASYNEQFF.

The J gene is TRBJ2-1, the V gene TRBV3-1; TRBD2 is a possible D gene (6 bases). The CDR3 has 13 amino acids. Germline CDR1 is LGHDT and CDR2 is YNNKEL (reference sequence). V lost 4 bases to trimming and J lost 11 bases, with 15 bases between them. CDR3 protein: CASSPETGEKQFF. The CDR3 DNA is TGTGCCAGCAGCCCCGAAACGGGAGAAAAGCAGTTCTTC.

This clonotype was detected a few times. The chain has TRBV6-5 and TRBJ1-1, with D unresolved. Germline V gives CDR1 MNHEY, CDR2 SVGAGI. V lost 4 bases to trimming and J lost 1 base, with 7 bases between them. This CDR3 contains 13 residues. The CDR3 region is CASSSYKNTEAFF. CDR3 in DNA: TGTGCCAGCAGTTCCTATAAGAACACTGAAGCTTTCTTT.

This CDR3 reads CASSTRAPYEQYF. DNA of the CDR3: TGTGCCAGCAGCACACGGGCCCCCTACGAGCAGTACTTC. The rearrangement uses TRBV3-1 and TRBJ2-7; D is ambiguous. Trimming left V 5 bases short and J 2 bases short, with 10 bases between. Germline assignment: CDR1 LGHDT and CDR2 YNNKEL (reference sequence). The CDR3 has 13 residues.

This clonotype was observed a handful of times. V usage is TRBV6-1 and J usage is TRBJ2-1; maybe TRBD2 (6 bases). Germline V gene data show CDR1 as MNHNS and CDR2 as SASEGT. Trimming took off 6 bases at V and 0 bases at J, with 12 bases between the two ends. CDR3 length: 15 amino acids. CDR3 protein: CASSRPGGSYNEQFF. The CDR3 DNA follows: TGTGCCAGCAGCCGACCCGGGGGCTCCTACAATGAGCAGTTCTTC.

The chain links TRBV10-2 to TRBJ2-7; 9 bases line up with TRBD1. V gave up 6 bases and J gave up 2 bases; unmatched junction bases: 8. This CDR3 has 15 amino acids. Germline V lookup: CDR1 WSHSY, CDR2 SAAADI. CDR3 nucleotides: TGCGCCAGCAGAGAAGCCGGGACAGGGACCTACGAGCAGTACTTC. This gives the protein CASREAGTGTYEQYF.

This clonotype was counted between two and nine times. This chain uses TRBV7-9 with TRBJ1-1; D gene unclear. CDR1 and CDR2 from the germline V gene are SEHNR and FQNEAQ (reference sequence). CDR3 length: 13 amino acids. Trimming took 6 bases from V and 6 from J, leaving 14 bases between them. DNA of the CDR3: TGTGCCAGCAGTTCCGTACCCATACCTGAAGCTTTCTTT. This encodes CASSSVPIPEAFF.

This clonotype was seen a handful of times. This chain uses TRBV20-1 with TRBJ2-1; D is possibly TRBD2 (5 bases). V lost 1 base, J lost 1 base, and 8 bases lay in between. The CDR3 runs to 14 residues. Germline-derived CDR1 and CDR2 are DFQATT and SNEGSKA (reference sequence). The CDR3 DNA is TGCAGTGCTAGAGCGCCGGGATCCTACAATGAGCAGTTCTTC. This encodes CSARAPGSYNEQFF.

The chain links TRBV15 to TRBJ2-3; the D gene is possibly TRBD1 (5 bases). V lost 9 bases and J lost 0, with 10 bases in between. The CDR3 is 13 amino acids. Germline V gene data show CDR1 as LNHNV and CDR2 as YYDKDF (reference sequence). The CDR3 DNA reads TGTGCCACTGGACACCGTAGCACAGATACGCAGTATTTT. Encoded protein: CATGHRSTDTQYF. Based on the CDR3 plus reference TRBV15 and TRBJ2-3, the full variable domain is DAMVIQNPRYQVTQFGKPVTLSCSQTLNHNVMYWYQQKSSQAPKLLFHYYDKDFNNEADTPDNFQSRRPNTSFCFLDIRSPGLGDTAMYLCATGHRSTDTQYFGPGTRLTVL.

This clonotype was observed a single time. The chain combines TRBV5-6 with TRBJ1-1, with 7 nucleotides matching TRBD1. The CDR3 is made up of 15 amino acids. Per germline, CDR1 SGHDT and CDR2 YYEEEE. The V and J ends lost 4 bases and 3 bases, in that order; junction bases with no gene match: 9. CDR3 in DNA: TGTGCCAGCAGCCCCGTAGACAGGGACGACACTGAAGCTTTCTTT. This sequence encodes CASSPVDRDDTEAFF.

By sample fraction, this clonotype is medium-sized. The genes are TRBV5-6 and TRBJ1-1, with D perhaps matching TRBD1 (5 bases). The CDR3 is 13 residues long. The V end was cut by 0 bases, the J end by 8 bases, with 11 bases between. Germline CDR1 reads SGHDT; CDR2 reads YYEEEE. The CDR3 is CASSLVIGEEAFF. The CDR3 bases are TGTGCCAGCAGCTTGGTGATAGGGGAGGAAGCTTTCTTT.

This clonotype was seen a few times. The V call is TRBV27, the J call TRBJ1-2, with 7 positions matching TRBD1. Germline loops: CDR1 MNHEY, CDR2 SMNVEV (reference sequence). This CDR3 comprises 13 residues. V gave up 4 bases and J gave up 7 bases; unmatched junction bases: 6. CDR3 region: CASSSRSGGGYTF. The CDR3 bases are TGTGCCAGCAGTTCCAGATCAGGGGGTGGCTACACCTTC.

The CDR3 nucleotides are TGTGCCAGCAGCTTAGGGTCTGGTCAGACCCTTAGAGAAAAACTGTTTTTT. Translating it yields CASSLGSGQTLREKLFF. The V call is TRBV7-9, the J call TRBJ1-4; D ambiguous. Germline CDR1 SEHNR, CDR2 FQNEAQ (reference sequence). Trimming shortened V by 1 base and J by 8 bases, and 20 bases separated the two germline ends. The CDR3 totals 17 residues.

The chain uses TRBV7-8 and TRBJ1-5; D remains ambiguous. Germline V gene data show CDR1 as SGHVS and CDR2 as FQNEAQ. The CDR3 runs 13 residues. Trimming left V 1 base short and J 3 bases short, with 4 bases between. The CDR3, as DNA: TGTGCCAGCAGCTTAGGGGACAATCAGCCCCAGCATTTT. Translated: CASSLGDNQPQHF.

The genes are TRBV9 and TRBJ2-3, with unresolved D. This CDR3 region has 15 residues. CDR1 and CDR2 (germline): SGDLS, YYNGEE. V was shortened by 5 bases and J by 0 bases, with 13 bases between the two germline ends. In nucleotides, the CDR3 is TGTGCCAGCAGTCCGGCTACCTCTAGCACAGATACGCAGTATTTT. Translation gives CASSPATSSTDTQYF.

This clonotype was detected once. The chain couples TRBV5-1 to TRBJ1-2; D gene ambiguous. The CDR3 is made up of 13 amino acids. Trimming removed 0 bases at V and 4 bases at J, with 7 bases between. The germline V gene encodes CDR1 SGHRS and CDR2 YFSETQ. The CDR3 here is CASSLDQAYGYTF. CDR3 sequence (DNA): TGCGCCAGCAGCTTGGACCAGGCCTATGGCTACACCTTC.